A single sample gave rise to the 15 T cell receptor beta chains below, sequenced in a study of immune heterogeneity within non-small cell lung tumors. With 32 V and 13 J primers, multiplex PCR amplified the TCR beta CDR3. One entry per CDR3 protein results from TCRdb running MiXCR on the multiplex PCR reads. The repertoire consists of roughly 20,000 distinct CDR3 sequences, with around 30% occurring once and the leading ten covering around 4%. Bulk tumor genomic DNA served as template, at around 580 ng per sample. Every primary tumor yielded several biopsies, spaced far apart, that were taken during surgery. Enrolled patients presented with newly diagnosed, previously untreated non-small cell lung cancer and underwent curative surgery. The sample was lung tumor tissue. The receptors derive from a man aged 35-49 years with non-small cell lung cancer.

This clonotype showed up many times. This chain connects TRBV6-1 to TRBJ2-2, with 10 bases that match TRBD1. CDR3 length: 15 amino acids. J gave up 3 bases and V 6 bases, and 4 bases lay outside the gene matches. The V gene's germline CDR1 is MNHNS and CDR2 SASEGT. Here the CDR3 reads CASRSGTGDTGELFF. Here the CDR3 DNA reads TGTGCCAGCAGGTCCGGGACAGGGGACACCGGGGAGCTGTTTTTT.

This clonotype was seen only once. The CDR3 sequence: CASRPRGSGRADTQYF. The CDR3 DNA reads as TGTGCCAGCAGGCCGCGGGGGAGCGGGAGAGCAGATACGCAGTATTTT. The chain links TRBV7-2 to TRBJ2-3; 8 bases line up with TRBD2. The CDR3 spans 16 residues. V shed 6 bases and J 4 bases; nucleotides not matched to a gene: 12. The germline gives CDR1 SGHTA, CDR2 FQGNSA.

On this clonotype itself: A much bigger clone sits one base away, suggesting this may be a read error. This chain connects TRBV6-1 to TRBJ2-7, with D maybe TRBD1 (6 bases). Trimming took 7 bases from V and 2 from J, leaving 15 bases between them. The length of the CDR3 is 14 residues. Germline V gives CDR1 MNHNS, CDR2 SASEGT. The CDR3, as DNA: TGTGCCAGCACCAAACAGGGTCTGACCTACGAGCAGTACTTC. It specifies CASTKQGLTYEQYF.

The CDR3 here is CSAIENTEAFF. CDR3 coding DNA: TGCAGTGCTATTGAGAACACTGAAGCTTTCTTT. V gene TRBV20-1 combines with J gene TRBJ1-1; D unresolved. The V end lost 4 bases, the J end lost 1 base, and 4 bases lay between the germline ends. CDR1 and CDR2 from the germline V gene are DFQATT and SNEGSKA (reference sequence). The CDR3 is 11 amino acids.

The chain uses TRBV20-1 and TRBJ2-7, with 8 positions matching TRBD2. The V gene's germline CDR1 is DFQATT and CDR2 SNEGSKA (reference sequence). There are 15 residues in the CDR3. The V gene end was trimmed by 0 bases and the J gene end by 4 bases; junction bases not matched to a gene: 8. The CDR3 here is CSARDSSGSQYEQYF. CDR3 nucleotides: TGCAGTGCTAGAGATTCAAGCGGGAGTCAGTACGAGCAGTACTTC.

This clonotype was recorded many times. The chain joins TRBV30 to TRBJ1-1, with TRBD1 matching 9 bases. Trimming took 2 bases from V and 5 from J; bases not matched to a gene: 12. The CDR3 is made up of 16 amino acids. The germline gives CDR1 GTSNPN, CDR2 SVGIG (reference sequence). This CDR3 is CAWSTTGQGRGTEAFF. The CDR3, as DNA: TGTGCCTGGAGTACCACAGGACAGGGGCGAGGGACTGAAGCTTTCTTT.

On this clonotype itself: A much more abundant neighbour one base away suggests this may be a read error. CDR3 region: CSASKRTGEPFF. CDR3 DNA: TGCAGTGCTAGTAAAAGGACCGGGGAGCCGTTTTTT. V is TRBV20-1 and J is TRBJ2-2; tentatively, D is TRBD2 (5 bases). This CDR3 spans 12 amino acids. The germline V gene encodes CDR1 DFQATT and CDR2 SNEGSKA (reference sequence).

This clonotype appeared a few times. The chain uses TRBV12-3 or TRBV12-4 and TRBJ1-6; D not resolved. The ends were cut back, 1 base at V and 7 bases at J, with 8 bases in the middle. CDR3 length equals 14 residues. The CDR3 sequence is CASSLGGGNSPLHF. The CDR3 nucleotides are TGTGCCAGCAGTTTAGGGGGAGGAAATTCACCCCTCCACTTT.

The J gene is TRBJ2-6, the V gene TRBV5-1; 11 bases fit TRBD1. After removal of 4 bases from V and 1 base from J, the junction contained 7 bases not matched to a gene. This CDR3 comprises 18 residues. In germline, CDR1 is SGHRS, CDR2 YFSETQ. In DNA form, the CDR3 reads TGCGCCAGCAGCCTGTCCGGGACAGGGGGTTCTGGGGCCAACGTCCTGACTTTC. Its protein product is CASSLSGTGGSGANVLTF.

The V call is TRBV4-1, the J call TRBJ2-1, with TRBD1 matching 10 bases. Looked up from germline, CDR1 is MGHRA and CDR2 is YSYEKL. CDR3 length equals 15 residues. After removal of 6 bases from V and 6 bases from J, the junction contained 8 bases not matched to a gene. The CDR3: CASSLDRGSGNEQFF. The CDR3 region has the DNA TGCGCCAGCAGTCTGGACAGGGGGAGTGGCAATGAGCAGTTCTTC.

About this clonotype: This may be a read error: a much more frequent sequence differs by one nucleotide. The chain links TRBV6-1 to TRBJ2-7; D not certain. CDR1 is MNHNS and CDR2 is SASEGT in the germline V gene. The CDR3 has 14 residues. In DNA, the CDR3 is TGTGCCAGCAGTGAACGGTTGGCTAGAGGCGAGCATTACTTC. Protein sequence: CASSERLARGEHYF.

The CDR3 sequence: CASSYGRSGSQPQHF. DNA of the CDR3: TGTGCCAGCAGTTACGGACGTTCCGGAAGTCAGCCCCAGCATTTT. The rearrangement uses TRBV2 and TRBJ1-5; D remains unclear. V shed 5 bases and J shed 6 bases, with 17 bases lying between them. The CDR3 length is 15 residues. Looked up from germline, CDR1 is SNHLY and CDR2 is FYNNEI.

In its sample, this clonotype was seen once. The chain is built from TRBV7-2 and TRBJ2-1, with a weak D call TRBD1 (5 bases). V lost 6 bases, J lost 9 bases, and 24 bases lay in between. CDR3 length: 16 residues. CDR1 and CDR2 (germline): SGHTA, FQGNSA. DNA of the CDR3: TGTGCCAGCAGGTTATTGCCTGGACACGGTGAAGGTGAGCAGTTCTTC. Its protein product is CASRLLPGHGEGEQFF.

A note on this clonotype: A much larger clone lies one base from this, so it may be a read error. The rearrangement joins TRBV6-1 to TRBJ1-6; D remains ambiguous. This CDR3 region has 14 residues. CDR1 and CDR2 (germline): MNHNS, SASEGT. The CDR3 nucleotides are TGTCCCAGCAGTGAACTAAACCCGAATTCACCCCTCCACTTT. Protein product: CPSSELNPNSPLHF.

This clonotype was observed at least ten times. The V and J genes are TRBV27 and TRBJ2-7, with D possibly TRBD1 on 5 matching bases. This CDR3 comprises 14 residues. Trimming removed 3 bases from V and 3 bases from J, with 12 bases in between. Germline V CDR1 and CDR2: MNHEY, SMNVEV (reference sequence). The CDR3, as DNA: TGTGCCAGCAGTTTGGGGCTAGGGTACTACGAGCAGTACTTC. Protein: CASSLGLGYYEQYF.